This T cell receptor beta chain was observed in a study of T cell responses to AZD1222 COVID-19 vaccine (dated by TCRdb to the early 2020s). About the investigation overall: A total of 240 or so trial participants underwent TCR sequencing, of whom 207 had received two doses of AZD1222 and about 25 had received two doses of the MenACWY control vaccine. Trial participants were enrolled by age into 18-55, 56-69 and 70-plus year subgroups, with around 150, 28 and 57 TCR-sequenced participants respectively.

The time point label on this specimen signifies: about 28 days (+/-7) after the second vaccine dose. Because spike-specific TCR depth and breadth did not differ between the two schedules, AZD1222 recipients who got a second dose at roughly 4 weeks were pooled with those who got a second dose at roughly 12 weeks. The vaccinee samples were drawn from two UK trials, COV001 and COV002, one of which was a single-blind randomized controlled phase 2/3 trial testing AZD1222 (ChAdOx1 nCoV-19) in healthy adults. For TCRbeta chain sequencing, PBMC samples from trial participants were taken at day 0 and at day 28 after the second dose. After removal of 3 bases from V and 5 bases from J, the junction retains 6 bases not matched to a gene. The CDR3 contains 13 residues, cysteine and phenylalanine counted. The DNA shown is the 39-base CDR3, in frame from base 1. CDR1 and CDR2 are drawn from the germline V gene (reference sequence): GTSNPN, SVGIG.

Beyond this particular receptor, the publication reports: Conclusions about previously exposed vaccinees are limited, since just six AZD1222 recipients were seropositive for SARS-CoV-2 at baseline. Spike-specific TCR breadth and depth rose significantly after two AZD1222 doses compared with day 0 and with MenACWY recipients. Because no day 14 peak-response samples were available, the repertoires could be characterized only after the peak T cell response. Most participants were white British and females outnumbered males, and the authors suggested that clonal diversity may have been underestimated. Nearly half of unique spike-specific TCRs reportedly recognized epitopes outside regions mutated in the B.1.351 and B.1.1.7 variants. Vaccine-associated CD4 TCRs spanned the whole spike protein, with dominant responses in regions 160-218 and 743-854. In the small 56-69-year group, the increase in depth fell short of significance, most likely because of low power.

Comments on this clone: The specificity of this receptor is unknown. Within one base of it there is no much larger clone, and no base qualities were kept.

The CDR3 regions of human TCRbeta chains were analyzed by immunosequencing. From the authors' description of their analysis: TCRs in the repertoires were compared against a reference library of SARS-CoV-2-specific TCRs that had been generated with the MIRA antigen-specificity platform. Breadth meant the fraction of unique TCRs that were SARS-CoV-2-associated, whereas depth meant the fraction of total T cells that were SARS-CoV-2-associated. Each spike-specific TCR was assigned to its reactive spike region and to a CD4 or CD8 class using the MIRA data. Log10-transformed breadth and depth values were compared by one-way ANOVA with Sidak's multiple comparisons tests. Imported from immuneACCESS, the table was reduced by TCRdb to in-frame sequences with V and J called. These copies leave out some clones; in studies compared against another copy, an unresolved V gene accounts for under half, and the cause of the remainder is not known. The V and J calls and clone size are taken from that table; D and trimming were inferred from the DNA. The sample yields some 110,000 clones; around nine tenths were counted once. The top ten hold approximately 3.4% of the sample.

The V and J segments used are TRBV30 and TRBJ1-1, with 7 bases aligning to TRBD1. The source was peripheral blood, collected 28 days after the second AZD1222 dose. This clonotype was obtained from an adult who received the AZD1222 COVID-19 vaccine. In nucleotide form, the sequence is TGTGCCTGGAGCCGGACAGGCGGGACTGAAGCTTTCTTT. The resulting protein is CAWSRTGGTEAFF.